Listed here is a single TCR beta chain. There is no known antigen for this receptor. Per-nucleotide qualities are absent, and no much larger clonotype sits a single base away. This entry comes from a study of blood T cell repertoires in COVID-19 (dated by TCRdb to 2018 to 2020). Regarding the study in general: The collaborator samples originated in the United States, Italy and Spain and spanned the acute and convalescent phases of COVID-19. The material from the prospective study consisted of cDNA or gDNA derived from T cells, B-cell-depleted T cells, or PBMCs. Deeply sampled blood TCRbeta repertoires from subjects exposed to, actively infected with, or recovered from COVID-19 were included in the dataset. A freely available public database, intended as a resource for researchers studying the immune response to SARS-CoV-2, is where the repertoires were released. The samples were drawn from the first 160 participants of the ongoing ImmuneRACE study and from under 1,500 subjects provided by 6 global collaborators. Sample metadata almost always included a de-identified subject ID, COVID-19 status, age in years and sex. Where available, HLA class I and class II types were obtained from metadata supplied by the sample provider rather than from assay-based typing.

The collaborating institutions used their own protocols to collect whole blood in K2EDTA tubes. Collaborator samples were shipped for TCRbeta analysis as frozen whole blood, isolated PBMCs, or DNA extracted from either sample type. Inclusive of the bounding cysteine and phenylalanine, the CDR3 is 14 residues long. The retained sequence is limited to the CDR3, 42 bases, with the frame set at the first base. The V end gives up 4 bases and the J end 5 bases, leaving 5 bases in the junction not matched to a gene. Taken from the germline V gene (reference sequence), the CDR1 and CDR2 loops are SGHKS and YYEKEE. TCRbeta CDR3 regions were amplified from genomic DNA by means of the immunoSEQ Assay, a bias-controlled multiplex PCR. Per the source publication's procedure: The number of nucleated cells in each sample was estimated by amplification of reference gene primers within the assay. To quantify the absolute abundance of each unique TCRbeta CDR3 rearrangement, sequence reads were collapsed and filtered. For each sample, productive Simpson clonality was calculated by taking the square root of Simpson's diversity index across productive rearrangements. TCRdb mirrors the immuneACCESS table, restricted to in-frame sequences. Some clones are absent from its copies; in checked studies, under half trace to an unresolved V gene, and the reason for the others is unknown. V and J calls and clone size are copied from that table; D and trimming were computed from the DNA. Present in this sample are under 150,000 clones, 88% of which were seen just once. The ten top clones hold about 28% of the sample.

Results the study describes overall, beyond this receptor: How much clinical and demographic metadata was included differed by source and by participant, and the metadata was provided uncurated.

The receptor was derived from a human donor in a cohort sampled during active COVID-19. Sequenced: peripheral blood. Recombination linked TRBV5-5 to TRBJ2-7; 11 junctional bases match TRBD1. The sequence in DNA is TGTGCCAGCAGCAAGGACAGGGGGCGGAACGAGCAGTACTTC. It translates to CASSKDRGRNEQYF.